These T cell receptor beta chains were read from a single sample in a study of identical twins. Each CDR3 protein gets one entry after TCRdb re-called the 5' RACE reads with MiXCR. The sample shows 250,000 or so distinct CDR3 sequences, approximately 7% of them seen only once. This sample was shared with a second study, whose subject was yellow fever vaccine responses in identical twins.

Specimen: memory (CD45RO+) T cells sorted from blood. The source is a woman aged 18-35 years in good health. Both conserved end residues are part of each CDR3. The D gene is left open where the match is weak. Clone size, where shown, is once, few, many, or a class for clones that have expanded.

j_call v_call cdr3_length clone_size d_call cdr3_aa cdr3_nt
TRBJ2-7 TRBV5-6 15 . TRBD1 CASSVGQGGSYEQYF TGTGCCAGCAGCGTGGGACAGGGGGGGTCCTACGAGCAGTACTTC
TRBJ2-7 TRBV20-1 13 . TRBD2 CSAGSGSRCEQYF TGCAGTGCTGGGAGCGGGAGTCGGTGCGAGCAGTACTTC
TRBJ2-3 TRBV6-1 17 . TRBD2 CASSEALTSGRAGTQYF TGTGCCAGCAGTGAAGCGTTGACTAGCGGGAGGGCCGGTACGCAGTATTTT
TRBJ1-4 TRBV6-1 14 few TRBD1 CASRSGQGGEKLFF TGTGCCAGCAGGTCGGGACAGGGTGGTGAAAAACTGTTTTTT
TRBJ1-5 TRBV7-9 15 many . CASSPVGKGNQPQHF TGTGCCAGCAGCCCAGTCGGTAAGGGCAATCAGCCCCAGCATTTT
TRBJ2-5 TRBV5-5 12 many TRBD1 CASSLGDRTQYF TGTGCCAGCAGCTTGGGGGACAGAACCCAGTACTTC
TRBJ2-5 TRBV7-9 12 many . CASSRSSETQYF TGTGCCAGCAGTCGGAGTTCAGAGACCCAGTACTTC
TRBJ1-1 TRBV20-1 13 . . CSPNRGRGTEAFF TGCAGCCCCAACCGGGGAAGGGGTACTGAAGCTTTCTTT
TRBJ1-5 TRBV7-8 18 many . CASSLYPGRTRGNQPQHF TGTGCCAGCAGCTTATACCCCGGGAGGACCCGGGGCAATCAGCCCCAGCATTTT
TRBJ2-1 TRBV7-3 16 . . CASSLTGALGYNEQFF TGTGCCAGCAGCTTAACGGGAGCGCTAGGGTACAATGAGCAGTTCTTC
TRBJ1-1 TRBV7-9 15 many TRBD1 CASRLTYRGNTEAFF TGTGCCAGCAGGCTAACCTACAGGGGGAACACTGAAGCTTTCTTT
TRBJ1-1 TRBV12-3/TRBV12-4 14 many . CASNPQGQNTEAFF TGTGCCAGCAACCCACAGGGACAGAACACTGAAGCTTTCTTT
TRBJ2-1 TRBV15 15 . . CATSRGEAGRNEQFF TGTGCCACCAGCAGAGGGGAGGCAGGGCGGAATGAGCAGTTCTTC
TRBJ2-3 TRBV7-8 15 few . CASSFSTMRTDTQYF TGTGCCAGCAGCTTTAGCACAATGAGGACAGATACGCAGTATTTT
TRBJ2-1 TRBV7-8 14 many TRBD2 CASSSTSGRVEQFF TGTGCCAGCAGCTCGACTAGCGGGAGGGTTGAGCAGTTCTTC
TRBJ2-5 TRBV24-1 14 few . CATSDLRVGETQYF TGTGCCACCAGTGATTTAAGAGTTGGAGAGACCCAGTACTTC
TRBJ2-1 TRBV15 14 . . CATSSRGRSNEQFF TGTGCCACCAGCAGCAGGGGACGTTCTAATGAGCAGTTCTTC
TRBJ2-5 TRBV25-1 15 . . CASSLASELKETQYF TGTGCCAGCAGTTTGGCTAGCGAGTTAAAAGAGACCCAGTACTTC
TRBJ2-3 TRBV7-9 15 . TRBD2 CASSLSDRPGGTQYF TGTGCCAGCAGCTTATCAGACCGCCCGGGGGGTACGCAGTATTTT